The 7 T cell receptor beta chains given below trace back to one sample, sequenced in a study of T cells after yellow fever vaccination. TCRdb re-called the 5' RACE reads through MiXCR, storing one row per CDR3 protein. The profile shows about 110,000 distinct CDR3 sequences, roughly 8.4% of them singletons. Material: CD8+ T cells sorted from PBMCs, obtained 45 days after the yellow fever booster vaccination. The receptor set was obtained from a young man who received the YFV17D yellow fever vaccine.

The chain carries TRBV29-1 and TRBJ1-2; D perhaps matches TRBD1 (5 bases). Trimming shortened V by 4 bases and J by 4 bases, and 19 bases separated the two germline ends. The CDR3 sequence is 15 residues long. Looked up from germline, CDR1 is SQVTM and CDR2 is ANQGSEA. CDR3 DNA: TGCAGCGTTGTTCCAAACCAGGGAACCTCCTATGGCTACACCTTC. As protein: CSVVPNQGTSYGYTF.

This clonotype was seen more than once but under ten times. CDR3 sequence reads: CASSLSGQWAYEQYF. The DNA of the CDR3 is TGTGCCAGCAGCTTATCCGGACAATGGGCCTACGAGCAGTACTTC. This chain uses TRBV7-9 with TRBJ2-7, with D tentatively TRBD1 (5 bases). Germline loops: CDR1 SEHNR, CDR2 FQNEAQ (reference sequence). Trimming removed 2 bases at V and 2 bases at J, with 13 bases between. This CDR3 contains 15 residues. Based on the CDR3 plus reference TRBV7-9 and TRBJ2-7, the full variable domain is DTGVSQNPRHKITKRGQNVTFRCDPISEHNRLYWYRQTLGQGPEFLTYFQNEAQLEKSRLLSDRFSAERPKGSFSTLEIQRTEQGDSAMYLCASSLSGQWAYEQYFGPGTRLTVT.

This clonotype was seen repeatedly, ten times or more. The gene calls are TRBV19 and TRBJ1-1; 8 bases fit TRBD1. Germline loops: CDR1 LNHDA, CDR2 SQIVND (reference sequence). J lost 4 bases, V lost 6 bases, and 4 bases had no gene match. The CDR3 has 13 amino acids. The CDR3: CASSQTGGTEAFF. The CDR3 nucleotides are TGTGCCAGTAGCCAAACAGGGGGCACTGAAGCTTTCTTT. The entire variable domain, with the rest obtained from reference TRBV19 and TRBJ1-1, is as follows: DGGITQSPKYLFRKEGQNVTLSCEQNLNHDAMYWYRQDPGQGLRLIYYSQIVNDFQKGDIAEGYSVSREKKESFPLTVTSAQKNPTAFYLCASSQTGGTEAFFGQGTRLTVV.

In this sample, this clonotype turned up many times. The V call is TRBV12-3 or TRBV12-4, the J call TRBJ2-1; D is ambiguous. Trimming shortened V by 6 bases and J by 8 bases, and 11 bases separated the two germline ends. The CDR3 runs 12 residues. The CDR3 region is CASSPRPDEQFF. The CDR3 nucleotides read TGTGCCAGCAGCCCCCGCCCAGATGAGCAGTTCTTC.

The rearrangement joins TRBV5-1 to TRBJ2-2; D is undetermined. CDR3 length: 15 residues. CDR1 and CDR2 from the germline V gene are SGHRS and YFSETQ. Between the trimmed V and J ends, which lost 8 bases and 6 bases, there was a span of 20 bases. CDR3 sequence (DNA): TGCGCCAGTACTCCTAGTGACGTGTACCCCGGGGAGCTGTTTTTT. Translation: CASTPSDVYPGELFF.

This clonotype was recorded at least ten times. The V and J genes are TRBV9 and TRBJ2-7, with 14 bases matching TRBD2. Germline assignment: CDR1 SGDLS and CDR2 YYNGEE. The CDR3 spans 15 residues. V was pared by 4 bases and J by 3 bases, with 3 bases of the junction left unmatched. CDR3 loop: CASSLGLAGDYEQYF. The CDR3 DNA is TGTGCCAGCAGCCTGGGACTAGCGGGGGACTACGAGCAGTACTTC.

Many counts were recorded for this clonotype. This sequence joins TRBV5-1 and TRBJ2-1, with 7 nucleotides matching TRBD1. CDR3 length: 17 residues. After removal of 0 bases from V and 3 bases from J, the junction contained 9 bases not matched to a gene. CDR1 is SGHRS, CDR2 YFSETQ, per germline. The CDR3 is CASSLDARDSFYNEQFF. The CDR3 DNA is TGCGCCAGCAGCTTGGATGCCCGGGACAGCTTCTACAATGAGCAGTTCTTC.